A selection of T cell receptor beta chains follows, all from one sample in a study of PD-1 blockade in classical Hodgkin lymphoma. Using immunoSEQ multiplex PCR, the repertoire was profiled, and TCRdb retains in-frame clones only, with some absent. The sample holds about 30,000 clones, over 55% seen once. The sample in question was peripheral blood mononuclear cells (PBMCs), obtained before the second cycle of nivolumab. The receptor source for this set is a human donor with classical Hodgkin lymphoma. The CDR3 runs from the conserved cysteine through the conserved F or W. The order of the fields is V gene, J gene, clone size, D gene, CDR3 protein, CDR3 DNA. The D gene is left open where the match is weak. Only some rows state a clone size, as once, few, many or a class for expanded clones.

TRBV7-6,TRBJ1-1,NA,NA,CASSLNLYTEAFF,TGTGCCAGCAGCTTAAACCTGTACACTGAAGCTTTCTTT
TRBV7-6,TRBJ2-7,few,NA,CASSPSPDSTYEQYF,TGTGCCAGCAGCCCTAGCCCTGACAGCACCTACGAGCAGTACTTC
TRBV2,TRBJ2-1,once,NA,CASSMRVSSYNEQFF,TGTGCCAGCAGTATGAGGGTAAGCTCCTACAATGAGCAGTTCTTC
TRBV5-1,TRBJ1-6,NA,TRBD1,CASSWNPGQEPQPLHF,TGCGCCAGCAGCTGGAACCCGGGACAGGAGCCCCAGCCCCTCCACTTT
TRBV7-8,TRBJ1-2,few,NA,CASSFSSPPGGAHGYTF,TGTGCCAGCAGCTTTAGTTCCCCCCCGGGGGGGGCGCATGGCTACACCTTC
TRBV28,TRBJ2-1,NA,TRBD1,CASSLRDRDAYNEQFF,TGTGCCAGCAGTTTAAGGGACAGGGACGCCTACAATGAGCAGTTCTTC
TRBV7-9,TRBJ1-2,few,NA,CASSPSSAAANYGYTF,TGTGCCAGCAGCCCCTCTTCTGCAGCGGCTAACTATGGCTACACCTTC
TRBV7-2,TRBJ2-1,NA,NA,CASTPIKSGTYNEQFF,TGTGCCAGCACCCCGATCAAAAGCGGCACCTACAATGAGCAGTTCTTC
TRBV16,TRBJ1-2,once,TRBD1,CASRRDRAYNYGYTF,TGTGCCAGCAGGCGAGACAGGGCTTATAACTATGGCTACACCTTC
TRBV2,TRBJ2-1,few,TRBD2,CASTGLAGGNEQFF,TGTGCCAGCACGGGACTAGCGGGGGGGAATGAGCAGTTCTTC
TRBV20-1,TRBJ2-3,NA,NA,CSAPDTDTQYF,TGCAGTGCTCCTGACACAGATACGCAGTATTTT
TRBV7-9,TRBJ1-5,NA,NA,CASSLASGEVGQPQHF,TGTGCCAGCAGCTTAGCATCAGGAGAGGTTGGGCAGCCCCAGCATTTT
TRBV27,TRBJ1-2,NA,NA,CASSFRLGGVDYGYTF,TGTGCCAGCAGTTTCCGCCTGGGGGGGGTGGACTATGGCTACACCTTC
TRBV21-1,TRBJ1-2,few,NA,CASRIGLRGKDGYTF,TGTGCCAGCAGAATCGGCCTTAGGGGTAAAGATGGCTACACCTTC